This T cell receptor (beta chain) comes out of a study of technical replicates of blood from several donors. Here immunoSEQ multiplex PCR was the method, and the copy in TCRdb shows in-frame clones only, minus some. The sample has about 80,000 clones, over 75% seen once. The CDR3 totals 14 residues. Germline lookup yields CDR1 SGHRS and CDR2 YFSETQ. Between the trimmed V and J ends, which lost 1 base and 0 bases, there was a span of 8 bases. The chain recombines TRBV5-1 with TRBJ2-7; D call uncertain. This clonotype was obtained from a human donor in good health. The sample was T cells isolated from PBMCs. CDR3 DNA sequence: TGCGCCAGCAGCTTGATAGACAACTCCTACGAGCAGTACTTC. It yields the protein CASSLIDNSYEQYF.